This TCR beta chain was sequenced during a study of memory CD4+ T cells and cytomegalovirus serostatus. Single viable CD3+CD4+CD8-CD45RO+ cells were sorted as the memory CD4+ T cells. The method was immunoSEQ multiplex PCR; TCRdb's version includes in-frame clones alone and lacks a portion of them. The sample consists of about 73,000 clones, roughly 78% of them appearing once. The germline V gene has CDR1 SGHVS and CDR2 FNYEAQ. CDR3 length equals 16 residues. Losses at the gene ends were 5 bases for V and 7 bases for J; bases not matched to a gene: 14. This rearrangement joins TRBV7-6 to TRBJ1-5; 7 nucleotides agree with TRBD1. The sequence derives from an adult in good health and CMV-seropositive. The source material was memory CD4+ T cells from blood. The CDR3 DNA reads as TGTGCCAGCAGCCCTCAGACCAGACAGGGCGGGCAGCCCCAGCATTTT. Translating gives CASSPQTRQGGQPQHF.